A single sample is the source of the 11 T cell receptor beta chains below, sequenced in a study of response to subunit inactivated influenza vaccine. In TCRdb, the RT-PCR reads were re-called with MiXCR into one record per CDR3 protein. The sample has about 540,000 distinct CDR3 sequences, approximately 24% seen once. The sample was also linked to a second study, of T cells expressing NK-cell markers. That source adds: It was by 5'RACE template switching with UMIs that TCR beta cDNA was made.

The sequences come from CD4+ T cells sorted from PBMCs, collected roughly 13 days after vaccination. These receptors originate from a man in his fifties who received an inactivated influenza vaccine.

This clonotype was counted ten times or more. The rearrangement links TRBV5-8 to TRBJ1-2; tentatively, D is TRBD1 (5 bases). The V gene lost 0 bases and the J gene lost 2 bases, with 8 bases spanning the gap. From germline, CDR1 is SGHTS and CDR2 YDEGEE. The CDR3 is 14 amino acids. CDR3 residues: CASSLDRTNYGYTF. The CDR3 bases are TGTGCCAGCAGCTTGGACAGGACAAACTATGGCTACACCTTC.

This sequence joins TRBV7-2 and TRBJ2-6; D unresolved. The CDR3 consists of 18 residues. Germline CDR1 is SGHTA and CDR2 is FQGNSA. Trimming removed 2 bases from V and 3 bases from J, with 17 bases in between. The chain's CDR3 is CASSLSPVGISGANVLTF. DNA of the CDR3: TGTGCCAGCAGCTTATCCCCTGTTGGAATTAGTGGGGCCAACGTCCTGACTTTC.

V gene TRBV12-3 or TRBV12-4 combines with J gene TRBJ1-5, with D perhaps matching TRBD1 (5 bases). V was shortened by 7 bases and J by 4 bases, with 14 bases between the two germline ends. CDR3 size: 14 residues. The chain's CDR3 is CASKPTGGNQPQHF. In DNA form, the CDR3 reads TGTGCCAGCAAACCCACAGGAGGTAATCAGCCCCAGCATTTT.

This chain connects TRBV7-2 to TRBJ2-2; D is perhaps TRBD2 (5 bases). V lost 1 base and J lost 4, with 10 bases in between. The CDR3 runs 15 residues. The germline CDR1 and CDR2 sequences are SGHTA and FQGNSA. The chain's CDR3 is CASSLGGWGTGELFF. In DNA, the CDR3 is TGTGCCAGCAGCTTAGGAGGGTGGGGCACCGGGGAGCTGTTTTTT. Drawing the rest from reference TRBV7-2 and TRBJ2-2, the complete variable domain is GAGVSQSPSNKVTEKGKDVELRCDPISGHTALYWYRQSLGQGLEFLIYFQGNSAPDKSGLPSDRFSAERTGGSVSTLTIQRTQQEDSAVYLCASSLGGWGTGELFFGEGSRLTVL.

The chain combines TRBV5-1 with TRBJ2-1; tentatively, D is TRBD1 (5 bases). Germline V lookup: CDR1 SGHRS, CDR2 YFSETQ. V was cut by 0 bases and J by 4 bases, with 8 bases left in between. The CDR3 runs to 14 residues. CDR3 sequence: CASSLETEYNEQFF. The CDR3 DNA reads as TGCGCCAGCAGCTTGGAGACAGAGTACAATGAGCAGTTCTTC.

This clonotype turned up a few times. The CDR3 here is CASSFRQGLYTF. CDR3 in DNA: TGTGCCAGCAGCTTTAGACAGGGGCTCTACACCTTC. The chain joins TRBV5-5 to TRBJ1-2, with 8 bases identical to TRBD1. The length of the CDR3 is 12 residues. CDR1 SGHKS and CDR2 YYEKEE come from the germline V gene (reference sequence). V shed 2 bases and J 10 bases; nucleotides not matched to a gene: 4.

This clonotype was detected many times. This chain links TRBV20-1 with TRBJ2-3, with 10 bases identical to TRBD2. Looked up from germline, CDR1 is DFQATT and CDR2 is SNEGSKA (reference sequence). The CDR3 has 14 residues. Trimming removed 6 bases from V and 2 bases from J; junction bases left unmatched: 5. The CDR3 DNA is TGCAGTGCCTTAGCGGGGGGCTCCACAGATACGCAGTATTTT. It codes for CSALAGGSTDTQYF.

The sample holds many counts of this clonotype. V gene TRBV7-2 combines with J gene TRBJ2-3, with 12 positions matching TRBD2. CDR3 length: 17 amino acids. V lost 2 bases to trimming and J lost 5 bases; unmatched junction nucleotides: 8. Germline V lookup: CDR1 SGHTA, CDR2 FQGNSA. The CDR3: CASSLYLAGGPGDTQYF. In DNA, the CDR3 is TGTGCCAGCAGCTTATACCTAGCGGGAGGGCCGGGAGATACGCAGTATTTT.

This clonotype was found a few times. The CDR3 region has the DNA TGCAGTGCAGCTCCCCCCCCTGTCTACGAGCAGTACTTC. Translated, it gives CSAAPPPVYEQYF. This chain uses TRBV20-1 with TRBJ2-7; D remains unclear. The ends were cut back, 6 bases at V and 3 bases at J, with 15 bases in the middle. This CDR3 contains 13 residues. The germline CDR1 and CDR2 sequences are DFQATT and SNEGSKA (reference sequence).

This clonotype has just one count. The V and J genes are TRBV6-5 and TRBJ2-3; D is undetermined. V shed 4 bases and J shed 5 bases, with 7 bases lying between them. This CDR3 has 12 amino acids. Germline CDR1 and CDR2: MNHEY and SVGAGI. Written as DNA, the CDR3 is TGTGCCAGCAGTTCCTCCCGAGATACGCAGTATTTT. Translating it yields CASSSSRDTQYF.

This clonotype has just a few counts. V and J are TRBV20-1 and TRBJ1-2, with TRBD1 matching 7 bases. The germline gives CDR1 DFQATT, CDR2 SNEGSKA (reference sequence). V lost 6 bases, J lost 3 bases, and 7 bases stayed unmatched. This CDR3 contains 13 residues. CDR3 sequence: CSAEGAYDYGYTF. The DNA for the CDR3 is TGCAGTGCCGAGGGGGCCTATGACTATGGCTACACCTTC.